A selection of T cell receptor beta chains follows, all from one sample in a study of blood T cell repertoires in COVID-19. Some clones are missing from TCRdb's copy, which holds only in-frame ones; the method was immunoSEQ multiplex PCR. Of 250,000 to 350,000 clones listed, 87% are singletons. Specimen: peripheral blood. Receptors were obtained from a woman aged 45-60 years who had recovered from COVID-19. CDR3s include the opening cysteine and the closing phenylalanine or tryptophan. A D gene is named only where the DNA matches it firmly.

d_gene: TRBD1
v_gene: TRBV6-5
j_gene: TRBJ2-2
CDR3nt: TGTGCCAGCAGTAGGACAGGGGTTACCGGGGAGCTGTTTTTT
CDR3aa: CASSRTGVTGELFF

d_gene: .
v_gene: TRBV28
j_gene: TRBJ1-3
CDR3nt: TGTGCCAGCAGTTTGCTACAGCCTGGAAACACCATATATTTT
CDR3aa: CASSLLQPGNTIYF

d_gene: TRBD1
v_gene: TRBV10-3
j_gene: TRBJ1-2
CDR3nt: TGTGCCATCAGTGAGTCTTCCCCCTTAGGACAGGGGGCAAGTGGCTACACCTTC
CDR3aa: CAISESSPLGQGASGYTF

d_gene: .
v_gene: TRBV18
j_gene: TRBJ1-1
CDR3nt: TGTGCCAGCTCAGGACAGATCATGAACACTGAAGCTTTCTTT
CDR3aa: CASSGQIMNTEAFF

d_gene: .
v_gene: TRBV12-3/TRBV12-4
j_gene: TRBJ2-5
CDR3nt: TGTGCCAGCAGTTTTCAGTACCAAGAGACCCAGTACTTC
CDR3aa: CASSFQYQETQYF

d_gene: .
v_gene: TRBV20-1
j_gene: TRBJ2-5
CDR3nt: TGCAGTGCTAGTGGGGCGGGGATACAAGAGACCCAGTACTTC
CDR3aa: CSASGAGIQETQYF

d_gene: .
v_gene: TRBV10-3
j_gene: TRBJ1-1
CDR3nt: TGTGCCATCAGTGAGGAGGGGGTCCGGAACACTGAAGCTTTCTTT
CDR3aa: CAISEEGVRNTEAFF

d_gene: .
v_gene: TRBV11-1
j_gene: TRBJ2-5
CDR3nt: TGTGCCAGCAGCTTAGTGGCTGACACCCCCGTAGAGTACTTC
CDR3aa: CASSLVADTPVEYF

d_gene: TRBD1
v_gene: TRBV28
j_gene: TRBJ1-3
CDR3nt: TGTGCCAGCAGTTTTTCGGGACAGGGGTCCGGAAACACCATATATTTT
CDR3aa: CASSFSGQGSGNTIYF

d_gene: .
v_gene: TRBV6-2/TRBV6-3
j_gene: TRBJ1-1
CDR3nt: TGTGCCAGCAGTTACATCGGTTTGAACACTGAAGCTTTCTTT
CDR3aa: CASSYIGLNTEAFF

d_gene: TRBD1
v_gene: TRBV3-1/TRBV3-2
j_gene: TRBJ1-4
CDR3nt: TGTGCCAGCAGCCTACCAGACAGGGGGCAAAAACTGTTTTTT
CDR3aa: CASSLPDRGQKLFF

d_gene: TRBD1
v_gene: TRBV28
j_gene: TRBJ2-5
CDR3nt: TGTGCCAGCACCGTGGACAGGCGGACGGAGACCCAGTACTTC
CDR3aa: CASTVDRRTETQYF

d_gene: .
v_gene: TRBV28
j_gene: TRBJ1-1
CDR3nt: TGTGCCAGCAGTCCTCCGGGGGGGATCGGCACTGAAGCTTTCTTT
CDR3aa: CASSPPGGIGTEAFF

d_gene: .
v_gene: TRBV5-4
j_gene: TRBJ2-5
CDR3nt: TGTGCCAGCAGCTTGGTGGGCAGGGGTGGCCAAGAGACCCAGTACTTC
CDR3aa: CASSLVGRGGQETQYF

d_gene: TRBD1
v_gene: TRBV5-4
j_gene: TRBJ2-2
CDR3nt: TGTGCCAGCAGCTTAGGGCCTTCACAGGGGACCGGGGAGCTGTTTTTT
CDR3aa: CASSLGPSQGTGELFF

d_gene: .
v_gene: TRBV28
j_gene: TRBJ1-2
CDR3nt: TGTGCCAGCAGTTTAGCCGGGGAAGATTATGGCTACACCTTC
CDR3aa: CASSLAGEDYGYTF

d_gene: TRBD1
v_gene: TRBV28
j_gene: TRBJ2-1
CDR3nt: TGTGCCAGCAGTCTGACAGGGGTAAACTACAATGAGCAGTTCTTC
CDR3aa: CASSLTGVNYNEQFF

d_gene: TRBD1
v_gene: TRBV4-3
j_gene: TRBJ1-3
CDR3nt: TGCGCCAGCAGCCAAGGGCCGGGACAGACGTTCTCTGGAAACACCATATATTTT
CDR3aa: CASSQGPGQTFSGNTIYF